The 15 T cell receptor beta chains listed next were all sequenced from one sample in a study of T cell responses to AZD1222 COVID-19 vaccine (dated by TCRdb to 2020 to 2022). The library was obtained by the immunoSEQ multiplex PCR assay. Held by TCRdb, this immuneACCESS table contains in-frame sequences only and omits some clones. Under half of the omission traces to an unresolved V gene where checked; the cause of the rest is unknown. The sample includes about 83,000 clones, with approximately 88% observed a single time. Roughly 4.7% of the sample is held by the ten biggest clonotypes. The time point label of this sample denotes: baseline before first vaccination. The meaning of the sample's treatment or condition label: meningococcal conjugate vaccine given as trial control. Sequences were derived from peripheral blood, sampled on day 0 of MenACWY control vaccination. These receptors were collected from an adult in good health.

The chain joins TRBV19 to TRBJ1-3; tentative D call: TRBD1 (5 bases). Trimming removed 5 bases from V and 4 bases from J, with 18 bases in between. From germline, CDR1 is LNHDA and CDR2 SQIVND (reference sequence). The CDR3 contains 16 residues. The CDR3 protein is CASSLYRDHRGNTIYF. The CDR3 bases are TGTGCCAGTAGTCTCTACCGGGATCACAGGGGAAACACCATATATTTT.

This clone was counted only a few times. The chain links TRBV24-1 to TRBJ2-2, with D maybe TRBD1 (6 bases). Per germline, CDR1 KGHDR and CDR2 SFDVKD. The CDR3 totals 16 residues. Trimming took off 5 bases at V and 6 bases at J, with 18 bases between the two ends. The CDR3 nucleotides are TGTGCCACCAGTGGAGTACAGGGAAGTGGTCCCGGGGAGCTGTTTTTT. Its protein is CATSGVQGSGPGELFF.

This chain connects TRBV6-6 to TRBJ1-5, with D possibly matching TRBD1 (5 bases). CDR3 length equals 14 residues. CDR1 and CDR2 from the germline V gene are MNHNY and SVGAGI (reference sequence). Trimming stripped 6 bases from V and 5 bases from J, with 14 bases between. CDR3 sequence reads: CASSSETGHQPQHF. The DNA of the CDR3 is TGTGCCAGCAGCTCAGAGACGGGGCATCAGCCCCAGCATTTT.

The CDR3 bases are TGTGCCAGCAGTTTATTTCGGAGCACTGAAGCTTTCTTT. Its protein product is CASSLFRSTEAFF. The chain combines TRBV27 with TRBJ1-1; unclear D gene. Germline V gene sequence: CDR1 MNHEY, CDR2 SMNVEV (reference sequence). The V end lost 1 base, the J end lost 4 bases, and 7 bases lay between the germline ends. This CDR3 region has 13 residues.

The rearrangement joins TRBV7-9 to TRBJ2-7; 7 bases line up with TRBD1. CDR1 SEHNR and CDR2 FQNEAQ come from the germline V gene (reference sequence). V shed 5 bases, J shed 2 bases, and the junction held 12 bases outside the gene matches. The CDR3 spans 16 residues. Written as DNA, the CDR3 is TGTGCCAGCAGCCCCAGCCCTGGGACAGACCCCTACGAGCAGTACTTC. This codes for CASSPSPGTDPYEQYF.

This clone was counted a few times. This sequence joins TRBV7-2 and TRBJ1-1; 9 positions match TRBD1. V shed 3 bases, J shed 0 bases, and the junction held 8 bases outside the gene matches. This CDR3 region has 17 residues. CDR1 and CDR2 from the germline V gene are SGHTA and FQGNSA. The CDR3 is CASSLDAQGAMNTEAFF. CDR3 coding DNA: TGTGCCAGCAGCTTGGATGCACAGGGGGCAATGAACACTGAAGCTTTCTTT.

The chain joins TRBV19 to TRBJ2-7; D gene uncertain. Germline V lookup: CDR1 LNHDA, CDR2 SQIVND (reference sequence). CDR3 length: 12 amino acids. The germline V and J ends were trimmed by 2 bases and 6 bases, with 8 bases remaining between them. CDR3 loop: CASSITVGEQYF. In nucleotides, the CDR3 is TGTGCCAGTAGTATAACCGTCGGCGAGCAGTACTTC.

V usage is TRBV28 and J usage is TRBJ2-2, with unresolved D. The germline V and J ends were trimmed by 8 bases and 0 bases, with 4 bases remaining between them. The CDR3 runs 12 residues. The germline V gene has CDR1 MDHEN and CDR2 SYDVKM. In DNA form, the CDR3 reads TGTGCCAGCTGCTCGAACACCGGGGAGCTGTTTTTT. This sequence encodes CASCSNTGELFF. Based on the CDR3 plus reference TRBV28 and TRBJ2-2, the full variable domain is DVKVTQSSRYLVKRTGEKVFLECVQDMDHENMFWYRQDPGLGLRLIYFSYDVKMKEKGDIPEGYSVSREKKERFSLILESASTNQTSMYLCASCSNTGELFFGEGSRLTVL.

This rearrangement joins TRBV27 to TRBJ2-3; maybe TRBD2 (7 bases). V was shortened by 6 bases and J by 5 bases, with 18 bases between the two germline ends. This CDR3 is built from 15 residues. Germline lookup yields CDR1 MNHEY and CDR2 SMNVEV (reference sequence). CDR3: CASSLGASGRDTQYF. CDR3 DNA: TGTGCCAGCAGCCTGGGGGCTAGCGGACGAGATACGCAGTATTTT.

V usage is TRBV14 and J usage is TRBJ2-6, with D perhaps matching TRBD1 (5 bases). V lost 0 bases, J lost 4 bases, and 10 bases lay in between. Looked up from germline, CDR1 is SGHDN and CDR2 is FVKESK. CDR3 length equals 16 residues. CDR3 in DNA: TGTGCCAGCAGCCAAGAATGGGGCTTCGGGGCCAACGTCCTGACTTTC. Its translation: CASSQEWGFGANVLTF.

The chain links TRBV30 to TRBJ1-6, with 9 bases lining up with TRBD1. Germline assignment: CDR1 GTSNPN and CDR2 SVGIG (reference sequence). The trim removed 6 bases at V and 7 bases at J, leaving 10 bases unmatched. The CDR3 has 15 amino acids. The CDR3 sequence: CACAGGQGWNSPLHF. The CDR3 bases are TGTGCCTGCGCCGGGGGACAGGGTTGGAATTCACCCCTCCACTTT.

The chain joins TRBV3-1 (or the pseudogene TRBV3-2) to TRBJ2-1, with TRBD2 matching 7 bases. Germline CDR1 and CDR2: LGHDT and YNNKEL (reference sequence). With 9 bases clipped from V and 5 bases from J, the junction kept 4 bases outside the gene matches. The CDR3 spans 12 residues. The CDR3 nucleotides read TGTGCCAGTGGGACTACCAACAATGAGCAGTTCTTC. Residues: CASGTTNNEQFF.

The genes are TRBV2 and TRBJ2-4; maybe TRBD1 (5 bases). CDR1 SNHLY and CDR2 FYNNEI come from the germline V gene. This CDR3 comprises 15 residues. V shed 10 bases and J shed 1 base, with 17 bases lying between them. This chain's CDR3 is CATLIKTVAKNIQYF. The CDR3 DNA is TGTGCCACCCTTATCAAGACAGTGGCCAAAAACATTCAGTACTTC.

The chain joins TRBV30 to TRBJ2-1; 8 nucleotides align to TRBD2. Germline CDR1 reads GTSNPN; CDR2 reads SVGIG (reference sequence). J was trimmed by 6 bases and V by 0 bases; bases with no gene match: 7. There are 15 residues in the CDR3. The CDR3 loop reads CAWSVQREGLNEQFF. CDR3 bases: TGTGCCTGGAGTGTACAACGGGAGGGCCTCAATGAGCAGTTCTTC.

The count of this clone is one. This chain joins TRBV2 and TRBJ1-2, with 7 bases that match TRBD1. Germline V CDR1 and CDR2: SNHLY, FYNNEI. The CDR3 spans 15 residues. Trimming removed 3 bases from V and 7 bases from J; junction bases left unmatched: 11. The CDR3 is CASSDFQGGDLGYTF. DNA for the CDR3: TGTGCCAGCAGTGATTTCCAGGGGGGAGATCTTGGCTACACCTTC.